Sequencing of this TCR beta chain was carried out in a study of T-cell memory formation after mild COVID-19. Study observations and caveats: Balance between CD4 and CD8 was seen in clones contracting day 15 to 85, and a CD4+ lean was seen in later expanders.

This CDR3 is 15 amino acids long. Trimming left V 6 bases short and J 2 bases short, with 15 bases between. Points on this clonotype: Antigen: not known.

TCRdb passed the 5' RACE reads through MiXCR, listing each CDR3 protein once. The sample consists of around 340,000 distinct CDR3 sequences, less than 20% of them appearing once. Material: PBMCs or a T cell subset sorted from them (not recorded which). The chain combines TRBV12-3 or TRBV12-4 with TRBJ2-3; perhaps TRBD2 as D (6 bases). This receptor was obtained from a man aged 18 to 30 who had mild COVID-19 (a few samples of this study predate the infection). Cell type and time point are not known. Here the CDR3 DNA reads TGTGCCAGCAGATCCATGGGGGGACTCACAGATACGCAGTATTTT. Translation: CASRSMGGLTDTQYF.